This TCR beta chain is from a study of T cell responses to AZD1222 COVID-19 vaccine. Only in-frame clones appear in the TCRdb table, and some are missing; sequencing was by immunoSEQ multiplex PCR. This table holds some 90,000 clones, approximately 88% found once. Germline lookup yields CDR1 MDHEN and CDR2 SYDVKM. V was clipped by 5 bases and J by 7 bases, with 8 bases between them. CDR3 size: 11 residues. Study results and limitations: Spike-wide coverage was observed for vaccine-associated CD4 TCRs, with dominant responses at 160-218 and 743-854. Baseline antibody screening turned up just 6 or 7 seropositive AZD1222 recipients. Among spike-specific TCRs, nearly half reportedly target unmutated variant regions. White British people made up most donors, females outnumbered males, and clonal diversity was possibly underestimated.

This clone showed up just once. The antigen is undetermined. The rearrangement joins TRBV28 to TRBJ1-1; possibly TRBD1 for D (6 bases). The TCR sequence derives from an adult in good health. The sample was peripheral blood, taken on day 0 of AZD1222 vaccination. The chain's CDR3 is CASSLQGEAFF. As DNA, the CDR3 is TGTGCCAGCAGTCTACAGGGTGAAGCTTTCTTT.